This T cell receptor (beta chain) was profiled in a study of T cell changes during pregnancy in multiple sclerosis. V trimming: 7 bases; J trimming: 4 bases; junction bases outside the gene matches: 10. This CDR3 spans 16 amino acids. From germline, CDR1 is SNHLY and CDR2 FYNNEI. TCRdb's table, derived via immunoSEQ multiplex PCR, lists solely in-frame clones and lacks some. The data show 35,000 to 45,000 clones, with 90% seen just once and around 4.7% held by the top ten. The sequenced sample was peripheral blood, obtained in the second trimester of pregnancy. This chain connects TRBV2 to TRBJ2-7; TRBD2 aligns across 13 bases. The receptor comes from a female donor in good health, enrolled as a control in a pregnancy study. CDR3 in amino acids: CASISGTSGIQYEQYF. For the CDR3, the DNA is TGTGCCAGCATTAGCGGGACTAGCGGGATTCAGTACGAGCAGTACTTC.